This T cell receptor (beta chain) was sequenced in a study of technical replicates of blood from four donors. The CDR3 loop spans 14 amino acids. Germline V gene sequence: CDR1 LNHDA, CDR2 SQIVND (reference sequence). V gave up 5 bases and J gave up 0 bases, with 10 bases separating them. Sequenced by immunoSEQ multiplex PCR; TCRdb stores in-frame clones only, minus some. The sample yields tens of thousands of clones, more than 90% seen once. The chain uses TRBV19 and TRBJ1-1; D gene unclear. The material sequenced was PBMCs. This clonotype originated in a human donor in good health. Some clones in this sample may be carry-over from other donors' samples. In DNA, the CDR3 is TGTGCCAGTAGTGTGCGACTGATGAACACTGAAGCTTTCTTT. Its protein product is CASSVRLMNTEAFF.